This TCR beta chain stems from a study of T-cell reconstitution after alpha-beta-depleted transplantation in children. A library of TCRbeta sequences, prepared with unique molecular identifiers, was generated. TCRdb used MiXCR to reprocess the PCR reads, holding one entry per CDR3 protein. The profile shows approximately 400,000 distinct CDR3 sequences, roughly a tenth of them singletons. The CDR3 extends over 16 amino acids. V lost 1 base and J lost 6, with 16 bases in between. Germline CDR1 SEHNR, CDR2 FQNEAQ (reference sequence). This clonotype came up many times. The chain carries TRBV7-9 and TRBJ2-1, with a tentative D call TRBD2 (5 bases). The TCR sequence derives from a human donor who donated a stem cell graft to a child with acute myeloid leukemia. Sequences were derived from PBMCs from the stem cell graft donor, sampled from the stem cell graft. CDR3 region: CASSLVVSSEGNEQFF. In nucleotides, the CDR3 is TGTGCCAGCAGCTTAGTGGTATCCAGCGAGGGCAATGAGCAGTTCTTC.